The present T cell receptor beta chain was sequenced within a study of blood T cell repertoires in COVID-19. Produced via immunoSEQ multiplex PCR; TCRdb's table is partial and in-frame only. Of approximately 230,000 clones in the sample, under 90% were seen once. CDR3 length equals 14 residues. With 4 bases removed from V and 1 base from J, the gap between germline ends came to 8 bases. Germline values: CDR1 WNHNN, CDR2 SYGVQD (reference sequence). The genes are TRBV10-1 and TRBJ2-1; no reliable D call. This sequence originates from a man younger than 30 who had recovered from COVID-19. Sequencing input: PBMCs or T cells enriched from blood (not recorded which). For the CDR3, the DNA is TGCGCCAGCAGTGGGCGGCTATCCTACAATGAGCAGTTCTTC. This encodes CASSGRLSYNEQFF.